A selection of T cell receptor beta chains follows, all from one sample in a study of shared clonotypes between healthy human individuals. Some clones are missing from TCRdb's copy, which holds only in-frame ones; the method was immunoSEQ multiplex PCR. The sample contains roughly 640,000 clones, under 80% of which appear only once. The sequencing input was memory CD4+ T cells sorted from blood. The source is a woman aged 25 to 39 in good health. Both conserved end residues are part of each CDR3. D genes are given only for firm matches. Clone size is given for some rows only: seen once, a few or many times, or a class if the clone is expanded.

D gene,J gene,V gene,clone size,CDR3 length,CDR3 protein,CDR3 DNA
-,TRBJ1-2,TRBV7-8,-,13,CASSFGGYYGYTF,TGTGCCAGCAGCTTTGGGGGGTACTATGGCTACACCTTC
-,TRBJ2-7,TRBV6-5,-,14,CASTRTEGVYEQYF,TGTGCCAGCACCCGGACGGAGGGGGTCTACGAGCAGTACTTC
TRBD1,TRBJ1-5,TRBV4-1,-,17,CASSPGRYQGAGQPQHF,TGCGCCAGCAGCCCAGGACGCTATCAGGGGGCAGGGCAGCCCCAGCATTTT
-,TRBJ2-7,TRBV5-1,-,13,CASSSQEGVEQYF,TGCGCCAGCAGCTCCCAGGAGGGAGTCGAGCAGTACTTC
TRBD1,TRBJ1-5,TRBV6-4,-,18,CASREQPGQENSNQPQHF,TGTGCCAGCAGGGAACAACCGGGACAGGAAAATAGCAATCAGCCCCAGCATTTT
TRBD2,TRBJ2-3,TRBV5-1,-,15,CASSYGRPDTDTQYF,TGCGCCAGCAGCTACGGGAGGCCAGACACAGATACGCAGTATTTT
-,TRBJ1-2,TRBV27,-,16,CASSPSAAASLYGYTF,TGTGCCAGCAGTCCAAGCGCGGCCGCTTCCTTATATGGCTACACCTTC
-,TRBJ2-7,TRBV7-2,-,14,CASSSPPGFDEQYF,TGTGCCAGCAGCTCCCCCCCCGGCTTCGACGAGCAGTACTTC
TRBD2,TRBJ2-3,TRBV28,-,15,CASSLAGASTDTQYF,TGTGCCAGCAGTTTAGCGGGAGCTAGCACAGATACGCAGTATTTT
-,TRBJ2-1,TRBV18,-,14,CASSWAAAYNEQFF,TGTGCCAGCTCATGGGCTGCTGCCTACAATGAGCAGTTCTTC
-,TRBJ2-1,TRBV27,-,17,CASSDLGTGVVYNEQFF,TGTGCCAGCAGTGACCTGGGAACAGGAGTAGTTTACAATGAGCAGTTCTTC
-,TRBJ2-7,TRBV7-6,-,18,CASSARRAGSSATYEQYF,TGTGCCAGCAGCGCCCGACGTGCAGGGTCTAGCGCTACCTACGAGCAGTACTTC
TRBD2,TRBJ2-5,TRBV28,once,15,CASSFRLAGEETQYF,TGTGCCAGCAGTTTCCGACTAGCGGGAGAAGAGACCCAGTACTTC
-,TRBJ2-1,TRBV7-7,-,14,CASSLGPASDEQFF,TGTGCCAGCAGCTTAGGTCCAGCGTCAGATGAGCAGTTCTTC
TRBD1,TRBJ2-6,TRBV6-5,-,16,CASSSRTGSGANVLTF,TGTGCCAGCAGTTCCAGGACAGGGTCTGGGGCCAACGTCCTGACTTTC
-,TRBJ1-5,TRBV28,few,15,CASSRATLGNQPQHF,TGTGCCAGCAGTCGCGCCACTCTGGGGAATCAGCCCCAGCATTTT
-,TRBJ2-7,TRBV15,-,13,CATSRRTVGEQYF,TGTGCCACCAGCAGGCGGACAGTGGGCGAGCAGTACTTC
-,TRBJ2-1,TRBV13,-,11,CASSLSGEQFF,TGTGCCAGCAGCTTATCTGGGGAGCAGTTCTTC
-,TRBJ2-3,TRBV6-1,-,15,CASSENRVSRDTQYF,TGTGCCAGCAGCGAAAACAGGGTCTCAAGAGATACGCAGTATTTT
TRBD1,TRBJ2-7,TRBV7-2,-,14,CASSPRTGTREQYF,TGTGCCAGCAGCCCTCGGACAGGCACGCGCGAGCAGTACTTC
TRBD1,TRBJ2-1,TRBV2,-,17,CASSDSPATGKNNEQFF,TGTGCCAGCAGTGATTCCCCAGCGACAGGGAAAAATAATGAGCAGTTCTTC
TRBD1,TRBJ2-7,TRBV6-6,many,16,CASSWASDRGADEQYF,TGTGCCAGCAGTTGGGCCTCCGACAGGGGTGCCGACGAGCAGTACTTC
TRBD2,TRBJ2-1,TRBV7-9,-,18,CASSPTPSGSWAYNEQFF,TGTGCCAGCAGCCCGACCCCTAGCGGGAGTTGGGCCTACAATGAGCAGTTCTTC
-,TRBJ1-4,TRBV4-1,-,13,CASSPGINEKLFF,TGCGCCAGCAGCCCAGGGATAAATGAAAAACTGTTTTTT
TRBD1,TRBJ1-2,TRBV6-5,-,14,CASSADRGAYGYTF,TGTGCCAGCAGTGCGGACAGGGGCGCCTATGGCTACACCTTC
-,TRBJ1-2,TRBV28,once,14,CASTSGPGLGGYTF,TGTGCCAGCACTTCAGGGCCGGGGCTGGGTGGCTACACCTTC
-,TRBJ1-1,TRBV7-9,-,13,CASSVTVYTEAFF,TGTGCCAGCAGCGTGACGGTTTACACTGAAGCTTTCTTT
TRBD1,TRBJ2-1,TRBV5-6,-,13,CASSIGTEGEQFF,TGTGCCAGCAGCATTGGGACAGAGGGTGAGCAGTTCTTC
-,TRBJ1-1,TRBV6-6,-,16,CASCSARPDSNTEAFF,TGTGCCAGCTGTTCCGCGCGCCCAGACAGCAACACTGAAGCTTTCTTT
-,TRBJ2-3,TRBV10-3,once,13,CAISKDGADTQYF,TGTGCCATCAGTAAGGACGGCGCCGATACGCAGTATTTT
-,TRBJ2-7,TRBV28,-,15,CASNSGEVSSYEQYF,TGTGCCAGCAACTCAGGCGAGGTAAGCTCCTACGAGCAGTACTTC
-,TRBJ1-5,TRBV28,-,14,CASNPDRFNQPQHF,TGTGCCAGCAACCCCGACAGATTCAATCAGCCCCAGCATTTT
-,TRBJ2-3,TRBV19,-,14,CASTDRPVGDTQYF,TGTGCCAGTACTGATCGTCCGGTTGGGGATACGCAGTATTTT
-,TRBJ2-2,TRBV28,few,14,CASSLSADTGELFF,TGTGCCAGCAGTTTATCGGCAGACACCGGGGAGCTGTTTTTT
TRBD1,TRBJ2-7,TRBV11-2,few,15,CASSHTGTGGYEQYF,TGTGCCAGCAGCCATACCGGGACAGGGGGCTACGAGCAGTACTTC
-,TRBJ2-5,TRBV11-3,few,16,CASSSSATNRQETQYF,TGTGCCAGCAGCTCAAGCGCCACAAACCGCCAAGAGACCCAGTACTTC